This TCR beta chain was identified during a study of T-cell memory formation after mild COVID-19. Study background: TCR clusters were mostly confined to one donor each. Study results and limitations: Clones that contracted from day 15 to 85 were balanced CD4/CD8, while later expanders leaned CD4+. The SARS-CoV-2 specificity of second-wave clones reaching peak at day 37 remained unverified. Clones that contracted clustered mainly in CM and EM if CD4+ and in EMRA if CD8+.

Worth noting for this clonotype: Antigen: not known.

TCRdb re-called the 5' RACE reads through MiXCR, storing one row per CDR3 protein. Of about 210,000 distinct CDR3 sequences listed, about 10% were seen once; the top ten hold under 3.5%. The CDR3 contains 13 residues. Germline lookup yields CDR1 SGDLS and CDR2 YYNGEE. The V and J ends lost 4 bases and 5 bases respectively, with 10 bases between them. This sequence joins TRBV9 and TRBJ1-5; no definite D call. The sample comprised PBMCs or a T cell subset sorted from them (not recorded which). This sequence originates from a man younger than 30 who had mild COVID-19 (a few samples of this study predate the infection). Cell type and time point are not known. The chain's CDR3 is CASSLSQDQPQHF. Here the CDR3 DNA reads TGTGCCAGCAGCCTCTCTCAGGATCAGCCCCAGCATTTT.